Following are 20 T cell receptor beta chains from one sample sequenced in a study of shared clonotypes between healthy human individuals. Clones were read by immunoSEQ multiplex PCR, and TCRdb kept only the in-frame ones, dropping some. There are approximately 2.1 million clones in the sample; approximately 95% occur only once, and around 0.4% lies in the top ten. The sequencing sample was made of naive CD4+ T cells from PBMCs. Documented subset: CD45RA+ positively selected. These receptors all come from a man in his late teens or twenties in good health. Some clones in this sample may be carry-over from other donors' samples.

This chain links TRBV6-5 with TRBJ1-6, with a tentative D call TRBD1 (5 bases). Trimming removed 2 bases from V and 3 bases from J, with 8 bases in between. From germline, CDR1 is MNHEY and CDR2 SVGAGI. This CDR3 spans 15 amino acids. CDR3 DNA sequence: TGTGCCAGCAGTTACAACAGGCACTATAATTCACCCCTCCACTTT. This gives the protein CASSYNRHYNSPLHF.

Of note for this clone: This sample also contains other DNA sequences that code for the same CDR3. CDR3 amino acids: CASRPGGSGNTIYF. The CDR3 region has the DNA TGTGCCAGCAGGCCCGGAGGCTCTGGAAACACCATATATTTT. The chain combines TRBV6-5 with TRBJ1-3; D call uncertain. The CDR3 totals 14 residues. Germline CDR1 MNHEY, CDR2 SVGAGI. Deletions cut 6 bases from V and 0 bases from J, with 9 bases between.

The chain recombines TRBV9 with TRBJ2-7, with D unclear. Germline V gene sequence: CDR1 SGDLS, CDR2 YYNGEE. The CDR3 extends over 13 amino acids. Trimming shortened V by 1 base and J by 4 bases, and 9 bases separated the two germline ends. The chain's CDR3 is CASSVSHGYEQYF. CDR3 nucleotides: TGTGCCAGCAGCGTATCCCATGGTTACGAGCAGTACTTC.

The rearrangement joins TRBV5-1 to TRBJ1-4; TRBD1 matches at 9 bases. Germline V gene lookup returns CDR1 SGHRS and CDR2 YFSETQ. This CDR3 is built from 14 residues. Trimming at V came to 4 bases and at J to 6 bases, leaving 4 bases not matched to a gene. The CDR3 sequence: CASSEQGAYEKLFF. CDR3 in DNA: TGCGCCAGCAGCGAACAGGGGGCGTATGAAAAACTGTTTTTT.

The rearrangement joins TRBV2 to TRBJ1-1; unclear D gene. Germline CDR1 SNHLY, CDR2 FYNNEI. V was trimmed by 7 bases and J by 3 bases, leaving 12 bases between them. The CDR3 sequence is 13 residues long. CDR3: CASIPPGYTEAFF. The CDR3 DNA sequence: TGTGCCAGCATCCCGCCGGGGTACACTGAAGCTTTCTTT.

V usage is TRBV5-8 and J usage is TRBJ2-1, with a weak D call TRBD1 (6 bases). Per germline, CDR1 SGHTS and CDR2 YDEGEE. The CDR3 consists of 14 residues. Trimming removed 4 bases at V and 0 bases at J, with 8 bases between. The chain's CDR3 is CASSRDTSYNEQFF. CDR3 DNA sequence: TGTGCCAGCAGCCGGGACACCTCCTACAATGAGCAGTTCTTC.

J is TRBJ2-1 and V is TRBV28, with unresolved D. V was clipped by 4 bases and J by 4 bases, with 20 bases between them. Germline V gene data show CDR1 as MDHEN and CDR2 as SYDVKM. The CDR3 consists of 17 residues. DNA for the CDR3: TGTGCCAGCAGTTCGCCCCAGGTTTCAGGCGCTTACAATGAGCAGTTCTTC. Its protein is CASSSPQVSGAYNEQFF.

This sequence joins TRBV6-1 and TRBJ1-1; D may be TRBD1 (5 bases). The CDR3 runs to 15 residues. The V end was cut by 0 bases, the J end by 6 bases, with 14 bases between. Germline CDR1 and CDR2: MNHNS and SASEGT. CDR3 loop: CASSEAPGRISEAFF. CDR3 in DNA: TGTGCCAGCAGTGAAGCCCCAGGGAGAATATCTGAAGCTTTCTTT.

The chain joins TRBV27 to TRBJ2-2; 8 positions agree with TRBD2. The CDR3 is 16 residues long. The J segment lost 6 bases and the V segment lost 3 bases, leaving 9 bases of the junction unmatched. Looked up from germline, CDR1 is MNHEY and CDR2 is SMNVEV (reference sequence). The CDR3 loop reads CASSFSVTSVSGELFF. CDR3 sequence (DNA): TGTGCCAGCAGTTTTTCCGTGACTAGCGTTTCCGGGGAGCTGTTTTTT.

This clone is a singleton in its sample. The chain recombines TRBV4-1 with TRBJ2-6; D gene ambiguous. V was trimmed by 0 bases and J by 2 bases, leaving 5 bases between them. From germline, CDR1 is MGHRA and CDR2 YSYEKL. CDR3 length: 15 amino acids. The CDR3 region is CASSQELAGANVLTF. In DNA form, the CDR3 reads TGCGCCAGCAGCCAAGAGTTGGCTGGGGCCAACGTCCTGACTTTC.

The chain recombines TRBV19 with TRBJ1-5; TRBD1 aligns across 7 bases. Germline lookup yields CDR1 LNHDA and CDR2 SQIVND (reference sequence). V lost 1 base to trimming and J lost 0 bases; unmatched junction nucleotides: 9. The CDR3 spans 18 residues. The CDR3: CASSIAPTGIYSNQPQHF. The CDR3, as DNA: TGTGCCAGTAGTATAGCCCCGACAGGGATCTATAGCAATCAGCCCCAGCATTTT.

There are a few counts of this clone. Other DNA sequences from this sample encode an identical CDR3 as well. The chain's CDR3 is CASIRANQPQHF. CDR3 in DNA: TGTGCCAGCATCCGGGCTAATCAGCCCCAGCATTTT. The gene calls are TRBV28 and TRBJ1-5, with no clear D. CDR3 length equals 12 residues. Trimming took 7 bases from V and 4 from J, leaving 8 bases between them. Germline V CDR1 and CDR2: MDHEN, SYDVKM.

The V and J genes are TRBV5-6 and TRBJ2-7; TRBD2 matches at 10 bases. The CDR3 extends over 17 amino acids. The germline V gene has CDR1 SGHDT and CDR2 YYEEEE. V lost 1 base and J lost 1; bases outside the gene matches: 8. The chain's CDR3 is CASSLRLAGVRSYEQYF. DNA of the CDR3: TGTGCCAGCAGCTTGCGGCTAGCGGGAGTTAGATCCTACGAGCAGTACTTC.

This rearrangement joins TRBV5-1 to TRBJ2-1; no clear D gene. V was shortened by 0 bases and J by 4 bases, with 14 bases between the two germline ends. Germline lookup yields CDR1 SGHRS and CDR2 YFSETQ. The CDR3 runs 16 residues. The CDR3 region has the DNA TGCGCCAGCAGCTTGGCCTCTGGCGGAGATTACAATGAGCAGTTCTTC. It specifies CASSLASGGDYNEQFF.

J is TRBJ1-2 and V is TRBV4-1; TRBD1 is a possible D gene (5 bases). The germline CDR1 and CDR2 sequences are MGHRA and YSYEKL. Trimming removed 0 bases at V and 4 bases at J, with 12 bases between. The CDR3 totals 15 residues. The CDR3 sequence is CASSQEPGSIYGYTF. The CDR3 DNA sequence: TGCGCCAGCAGCCAAGAACCAGGGAGTATCTATGGCTACACCTTC.

The chain joins TRBV23-1 to TRBJ2-7, with 8 positions matching TRBD2. TRBV23-1 falls under the ORF class, with uncertain function. This CDR3 contains 18 residues. The J segment lost 0 bases and the V segment lost 3 bases, leaving 13 bases of the junction unmatched. The CDR3 DNA reads as TGCGCCAGCAGTCATCAGAGACTTAGCGGGGAAAGCTCCTACGAGCAGTACTTC. Its protein product is CASSHQRLSGESSYEQYF.

The chain combines TRBV7-9 with TRBJ2-3; the D gene is possibly TRBD2 (6 bases). The CDR3 loop spans 13 amino acids. V shed 8 bases and J shed 7 bases, with 16 bases lying between them. Germline V gene data show CDR1 as SEHNR and CDR2 as FQNEAQ (reference sequence). CDR3 in DNA: TGTGCCAGCCGGGACTTTGGCTTTCATACGCAGTATTTT. Translated, it gives CASRDFGFHTQYF.

The chain joins TRBV18 to TRBJ2-2; D ambiguous. Germline values: CDR1 KGHSH, CDR2 LQKENI. The CDR3 loop spans 16 amino acids. V lost 2 bases and J lost 1, with 11 bases in between. CDR3 nucleotide sequence: TGTGCCAGCTCACCATCGAGCCCGGGGAACACCGGGGAGCTGTTTTTT. This codes for CASSPSSPGNTGELFF.

This clone has just one count. The gene calls are TRBV30 and TRBJ1-5; D not resolved. Between the trimmed V and J ends, which lost 0 bases and 0 bases, there was a span of 9 bases. This CDR3 is 15 amino acids long. Germline loops: CDR1 GTSNPN, CDR2 SVGIG (reference sequence). For the CDR3, the DNA is TGTGCCTGGAGTGTAGCCAGGTATAGCAATCAGCCCCAGCATTTT. As protein: CAWSVARYSNQPQHF.

The V and J genes are TRBV25-1 and TRBJ2-3, with D unresolved. Germline loops: CDR1 MGHDK, CDR2 SYGVNS. There are 13 residues in the CDR3. V lost 2 bases and J lost 1, with 4 bases in between. CDR3 protein: CASSEQGTDTQYF. The CDR3 DNA is TGTGCCAGCAGTGAACAGGGCACAGATACGCAGTATTTT.